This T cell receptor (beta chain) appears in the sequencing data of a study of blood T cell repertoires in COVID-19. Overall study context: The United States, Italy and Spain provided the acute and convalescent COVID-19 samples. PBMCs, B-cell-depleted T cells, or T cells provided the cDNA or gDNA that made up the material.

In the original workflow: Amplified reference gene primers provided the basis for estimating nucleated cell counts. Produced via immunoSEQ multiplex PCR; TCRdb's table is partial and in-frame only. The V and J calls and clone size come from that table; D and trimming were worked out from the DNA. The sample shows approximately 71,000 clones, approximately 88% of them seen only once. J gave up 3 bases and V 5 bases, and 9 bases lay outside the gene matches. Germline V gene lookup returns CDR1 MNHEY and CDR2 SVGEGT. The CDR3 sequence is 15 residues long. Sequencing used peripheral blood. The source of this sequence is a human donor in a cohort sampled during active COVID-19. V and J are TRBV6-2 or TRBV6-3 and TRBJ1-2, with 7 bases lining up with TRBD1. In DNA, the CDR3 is TGTGCCAGCAGTCCAGGACAGGTGGATTACTATGGCTACACCTTC. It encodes CASSPGQVDYYGYTF.